The entry below gives a single TCR beta chain sequence along with its context. These data originate in a study of blood T cell repertoires in COVID-19. V was cut by 4 bases and J by 1 base, with 5 bases left in between. Germline-derived CDR1 and CDR2 are SNHLY and FYNNEI. This CDR3 contains 12 residues. Source study methods: Researchers report that nucleated cell counts were estimated from reference gene primer amplification. The table came from immunoSEQ multiplex PCR; TCRdb's copy has only in-frame clones and leaves some out. V, J and clone size reflect that table, while D and trimming were determined from the DNA. Of tens of thousands of clones in the sample, approximately 80% were seen once.

This clonotype originated in a woman in her 70s with acute or convalescent COVID-19. The chain carries TRBV2 and TRBJ2-7; unclear D gene. The sample comprised peripheral blood. The CDR3 loop reads CASSVRSYEQYF. DNA of the CDR3: TGTGCCAGCAGTGTGAGGTCCTACGAGCAGTACTTC.